A single TCR beta chain is shown here with its context. Sequencing was performed with immunoSEQ multiplex PCR; in TCRdb, only in-frame clones are kept and a portion is missing. The sample lists roughly 320,000 clones; 85% to 90% were seen once. These data originate in a study of blood T cell repertoires in COVID-19. CDR1 and CDR2 (germline): MNHEY, SMNVEV (reference sequence). The CDR3 is 16 amino acids. Germline trimming cut 4 bases from V and 2 bases from J; bases unmatched to any gene: 9. The receptor was derived from a woman between 50 and 59 years old with COVID-19, enrolled during active disease. This chain uses TRBV27 with TRBJ2-7, with 9 positions matching TRBD2. Sequencing was performed on peripheral blood. The CDR3 here is CASSSTLAGYTYEQYF. Written as DNA, the CDR3 is TGTGCCAGCAGTTCGACCCTAGCGGGGTACACCTACGAGCAGTACTTC.